Following are 30 T cell receptor beta chains from one sample sequenced in a study of blood T cell repertoires in COVID-19. Clones were read by immunoSEQ multiplex PCR, and TCRdb kept only the in-frame ones, dropping some. The repertoire consists of more than 150,000 clones, with about 82% occurring once and the leading ten covering more than 4.5%. The sample comprised peripheral blood. Receptors originate from a young woman with acute or convalescent COVID-19.

This clone appeared a single time. The chain is built from TRBV28 and TRBJ1-2; D uncertain. CDR1 and CDR2 from the germline V gene are MDHEN and SYDVKM. V gave up 5 bases and J gave up 2 bases, with 15 bases separating them. The length of the CDR3 is 15 residues. The CDR3 loop is CASSPSPFLNYGYTF. The CDR3 bases are TGTGCCAGCAGTCCCTCCCCATTCCTAAACTATGGCTACACCTTC.

The chain couples TRBV4-3 to TRBJ2-3; D is perhaps TRBD1 (6 bases). CDR1 LGHNA and CDR2 YSLEER come from the germline V gene. Trimming left V 0 bases short and J 4 bases short, with 17 bases between. CDR3 length equals 17 residues. The CDR3 DNA reads as TGCGCCAGCAGCCAAGATTGGCAGGGGATAAGGGCAGATACGCAGTATTTT. This gives the protein CASSQDWQGIRADTQYF.

This chain connects TRBV29-1 to TRBJ1-2; the D gene is possibly TRBD1 (6 bases). Per the germline V gene, CDR1 is SQVTM and CDR2 is ANQGSEA. V was shortened by 3 bases and J by 7 bases, with 12 bases between the two germline ends. This CDR3 region has 12 residues. The CDR3 DNA follows: TGCAGCGTTGACCCAGGGGTAATTGGCTACACCTTC. Translation gives CSVDPGVIGYTF.

This clone was found once. This chain uses TRBV5-4 with TRBJ2-7; 7 nucleotides line up with TRBD2. Germline CDR1 reads SGHNT; CDR2 reads YYREEE (reference sequence). The trim removed 5 bases at V and 5 bases at J, leaving 13 bases unmatched. CDR3 length equals 15 residues. CDR3 sequence reads: CASRPGGLAHDEQYF. For the CDR3, the DNA is TGTGCCAGCAGACCCGGGGGGTTAGCACACGACGAGCAGTACTTC.

J is TRBJ2-2 and V is TRBV11-3; TRBD1 matches at 9 bases. This CDR3 has 15 amino acids. Germline V gene lookup returns CDR1 SGHNT and CDR2 YENEEA. V lost 1 base, J lost 8 bases, and 5 bases stayed unmatched. CDR3 loop: CASSLGGTGSGELFF. DNA for the CDR3: TGTGCCAGCAGCTTAGGTGGGACAGGGTCAGGGGAGCTGTTTTTT.

The genes are TRBV6-5 and TRBJ1-4, with a possible D match to TRBD1 (5 bases). V was shortened by 2 bases and J by 5 bases, with 9 bases between the two germline ends. Germline V gene lookup returns CDR1 MNHEY and CDR2 SVGAGI. The CDR3 totals 14 residues. The CDR3 nucleotides are TGTGCCAGCAGTTACGGGGCGGGGAATGAAAAACTGTTTTTT. Residues: CASSYGAGNEKLFF.

This chain joins TRBV7-2 and TRBJ1-1; D possibly corresponds to TRBD1 (6 bases). CDR3 length: 16 amino acids. Trimming cost V 0 bases and J 3 bases, with 14 bases left between them. Germline-derived CDR1 and CDR2 are SGHTA and FQGNSA. CDR3 DNA sequence: TGTGCCAGCAGCTTAGCCTATGATCAGGGGTACACTGAAGCTTTCTTT. Amino acids: CASSLAYDQGYTEAFF.

This clone appeared once. Here the CDR3 DNA reads TGCGCCAGCAGTGTGCCCGGGCGGCCCGGGATGAACACTGAAGCTTTCTTT. This gives the protein CASSVPGRPGMNTEAFF. The chain recombines TRBV10-1 with TRBJ1-1; D is ambiguous. Germline CDR1 reads WNHNN; CDR2 reads SYGVQD (reference sequence). Trimming removed 4 bases from V and 0 bases from J, with 18 bases in between. The CDR3 covers 17 residues.

The chain links TRBV7-9 to TRBJ2-2; TRBD1 matches at 8 bases. J gave up 5 bases and V 4 bases, and 6 bases lay outside the gene matches. Germline values: CDR1 SEHNR, CDR2 FQNEAQ (reference sequence). This CDR3 is built from 15 residues. CDR3 sequence reads: CASSYLDRGTGELFF. The CDR3 coding sequence is TGTGCCAGCAGCTACCTAGACAGGGGTACCGGGGAGCTGTTTTTT.

This clone was recorded once. This chain joins TRBV30 and TRBJ1-5, with a tentative D call TRBD1 (6 bases). Germline CDR1 reads GTSNPN; CDR2 reads SVGIG (reference sequence). Trimming removed 0 bases from V and 7 bases from J, with 7 bases in between. This CDR3 contains 12 residues. CDR3 region: CAWSVGAQPQHF. The CDR3 DNA follows: TGTGCCTGGAGTGTGGGGGCACAGCCCCAGCATTTT.

The chain links TRBV10-3 to TRBJ2-7; D might be TRBD2 (7 bases). CDR1 and CDR2 from the germline V gene are ENHRY and SYGVKD. Trimming shortened V by 6 bases and J by 3 bases, and 15 bases separated the two germline ends. The CDR3 is 14 amino acids. The CDR3, as DNA: TGTGCCATCAGACCCGCGGGGGCCTACTACGAGCAGTACTTC. It specifies CAIRPAGAYYEQYF.

Remarks on this clone: The same CDR3 can be traced to other DNA sequences in this sample. V and J are TRBV2 and TRBJ1-1; tentatively, D is TRBD1 (5 bases). CDR1 is SNHLY and CDR2 is FYNNEI in the germline V gene. The CDR3 runs 14 residues. V lost 4 bases, J lost 2 bases, and 11 bases lay in between. The CDR3 protein is CASSGRGGNTEAFF. DNA for the CDR3: TGTGCCAGCAGTGGAAGGGGAGGCAACACTGAAGCTTTCTTT.

This clone was counted between two and nine times. The gene calls are TRBV6-6 and TRBJ2-2; 7 bases fit TRBD1. Trimming removed 2 bases from V and 5 bases from J; junction bases left unmatched: 8. Germline V CDR1 and CDR2: MNHNY, SVGAGI (reference sequence). The CDR3 is made up of 16 amino acids. This chain's CDR3 is CASSYPGTVATGELFF. Here the CDR3 DNA reads TGTGCCAGCAGTTACCCCGGGACAGTAGCAACCGGGGAGCTGTTTTTT.

The chain uses TRBV7-6 and TRBJ2-1, with a possible D match to TRBD1 (6 bases). Germline assignment: CDR1 SGHVS and CDR2 FNYEAQ. The length of the CDR3 is 14 residues. Trimming cost V 2 bases and J 9 bases, with 14 bases left between them. Written as DNA, the CDR3 is TGTGCCAGCAGCTTATCAGGGGTTCAGGGTGAGCAGTTCTTC. It specifies CASSLSGVQGEQFF.

The chain has TRBV4-1 and TRBJ2-1, with D tentatively TRBD1 (6 bases). V lost 1 base and J lost 5, with 15 bases in between. This CDR3 contains 16 residues. CDR1 is MGHRA and CDR2 is YSYEKL in the germline V gene. This CDR3 reads CASSQGTAWSDNEQFF. CDR3 in DNA: TGCGCCAGCAGCCAAGGGACAGCCTGGTCTGACAATGAGCAGTTCTTC.

The chain uses TRBV4-2 and TRBJ1-4, with 9 bases aligning to TRBD1. In germline, CDR1 is LGHNA, CDR2 YNFKEQ. The CDR3 is made up of 14 amino acids. V lost 4 bases, J lost 10 bases, and 7 bases stayed unmatched. The CDR3 sequence is CASSLEPDRGKLFF. CDR3 nucleotide sequence: TGTGCCAGCAGCCTCGAACCGGACAGGGGAAAACTGTTTTTT.

The chain combines TRBV5-4 with TRBJ2-3; D is unclear. Germline V gene data show CDR1 as SGHNT and CDR2 as YYREEE (reference sequence). The CDR3 has 14 amino acids. Trimming cost V 0 bases and J 1 base, with 6 bases left between them. DNA for the CDR3: TGTGCCAGCAGCTTGGGGAGAGGCACAGATACGCAGTATTTT. Translating it yields CASSLGRGTDTQYF.

This chain connects TRBV30 to TRBJ2-4, with TRBD2 identical over 8 bases. The CDR3 sequence is 16 residues long. CDR1 is GTSNPN, CDR2 SVGIG, per germline (reference sequence). J gave up 3 bases and V 0 bases, and 7 bases lay outside the gene matches. DNA of the CDR3: TGTGCCTGGAGTGTCGGGGGAGCGGGGGTCAAAAACATTCAGTACTTC. Its translation is CAWSVGGAGVKNIQYF.

This chain joins TRBV5-6 and TRBJ1-6; D is unresolved. This CDR3 comprises 12 residues. Germline V gene sequence: CDR1 SGHDT, CDR2 YYEEEE. The V end was cut by 5 bases, the J end by 14 bases, with 14 bases between. The CDR3 bases are TGTGCCAGCAGTTTTACCTCTACGGCCCTCCACTTT. It translates to CASSFTSTALHF.

This clone was picked up one time. The chain joins TRBV20-1 to TRBJ2-7; D not resolved. This CDR3 is built from 11 residues. V shed 0 bases and J shed 3 bases, with 3 bases lying between them. The germline CDR1 and CDR2 sequences are DFQATT and SNEGSKA (reference sequence). The CDR3 sequence is CSAREYYEQYF. The CDR3 DNA sequence: TGCAGTGCTAGAGAATACTACGAGCAGTACTTC.

The rearrangement links TRBV6-6 to TRBJ2-7, with 11 bases lining up with TRBD1. The CDR3 totals 16 residues. Germline V CDR1 and CDR2: MNHNY, SVGAGI (reference sequence). The ends lost 5 bases at V and 0 bases at J; junction bases unmatched: 6. CDR3 in DNA: TGTGCCAGCAGTCCACATGGGACAGGGGGCTCCTACGAGCAGTACTTC. Its translation is CASSPHGTGGSYEQYF.

The chain couples TRBV5-1 to TRBJ2-3; 8 bases are shared with TRBD2. The CDR3 covers 17 residues. Trimming removed 0 bases from V and 0 bases from J; junction bases left unmatched: 6. Germline V lookup: CDR1 SGHRS, CDR2 YFSETQ. The CDR3 nucleotides read TGCGCCAGCAGCTTGGCTCTAGCGGGTCCTAGCACAGATACGCAGTATTTT. Protein sequence: CASSLALAGPSTDTQYF.

The V call is TRBV13, the J call TRBJ2-3, with D perhaps TRBD1 (6 bases). V shed 3 bases and J shed 3 bases, with 7 bases lying between them. Germline CDR1 is PRHDT and CDR2 is FYEKMQ (reference sequence). The CDR3 is made up of 13 amino acids. The CDR3 coding sequence is TGTGCCAGCAGCTTCCAGGGGACAGATACGCAGTATTTT. It is translated as CASSFQGTDTQYF.

This chain joins TRBV5-4 and TRBJ1-1; the match to TRBD1 covers 9 bases. The V and J ends lost 4 bases and 10 bases, in that order; junction bases with no gene match: 17. The CDR3 totals 16 residues. The germline V gene has CDR1 SGHNT and CDR2 YYREEE (reference sequence). CDR3 DNA: TGTGCCAGCAGCGATTCAGACAGGGGGAGGGGTAATTCAGCTTTCTTT. Translated, it gives CASSDSDRGRGNSAFF. The whole variable domain, remainder taken from reference TRBV5-4 and TRBJ1-1, is ETGVTQSPTHLIKTRGQQVTLRCSSQSGHNTVSWYQQALGQGPQFIFQYYREEENGRGNFPPRFSGLQFPNYSSELNVNALELDDSALYLCASSDSDRGRGNSAFFGQGTRLTVV.

This clone was observed once. CDR3 loop: CASSLSGTFGELFF. The CDR3 DNA reads as TGTGCCAGCAGCTTGTCGGGGACTTTCGGGGAGCTGTTTTTT. The chain uses TRBV7-2 and TRBJ2-2; a possible D gene is TRBD2 (6 bases). CDR1 is SGHTA and CDR2 is FQGNSA in the germline V gene. V gave up 3 bases and J gave up 7 bases, with 12 bases separating them. The CDR3 runs to 14 residues. The whole variable domain, remainder taken from reference TRBV7-2 and TRBJ2-2, is GAGVSQSPSNKVTEKGKDVELRCDPISGHTALYWYRQSLGQGLEFLIYFQGNSAPDKSGLPSDRFSAERTGGSVSTLTIQRTQQEDSAVYLCASSLSGTFGELFFGEGSRLTVL.

The rearrangement links TRBV19 to TRBJ1-2; D uncertain. V lost 3 bases, J lost 4 bases, and 12 bases lay in between. Germline assignment: CDR1 LNHDA and CDR2 SQIVND (reference sequence). This CDR3 has 14 amino acids. CDR3 nucleotide sequence: TGTGCCAGTAGTATGATGATAGCCCTCTATGGCTACACCTTC. Translated, it gives CASSMMIALYGYTF.

The genes are TRBV30 and TRBJ1-6; TRBD1 aligns across 10 bases. This CDR3 contains 16 residues. Germline CDR1 is GTSNPN and CDR2 is SVGIG (reference sequence). Trimming removed 0 bases from V and 1 base from J; junction bases left unmatched: 0. The CDR3 DNA reads as TGTGCCTGGAGTGTGGGACAGGGGTCCTATAATTCACCCCTCCACTTT. It specifies CAWSVGQGSYNSPLHF.

This clone was detected once. This chain connects TRBV9 to TRBJ1-3, with TRBD1 as a possible D gene (5 bases). V lost 7 bases and J 7 bases, leaving 9 bases between the germline ends. The CDR3 runs to 11 residues. CDR1 SGDLS and CDR2 YYNGEE come from the germline V gene. This CDR3 is CASGAPNTIYF. As DNA, the CDR3 is TGTGCCAGCGGGGCGCCGAACACCATATATTTT.

The chain recombines TRBV30 with TRBJ2-3; D might be TRBD2 (7 bases). Germline-derived CDR1 and CDR2 are GTSNPN and SVGIG (reference sequence). The CDR3 loop spans 15 amino acids. V was pared by 0 bases and J by 0 bases, with 10 bases between. In DNA form, the CDR3 reads TGTGCCTGGAGTGTTAAGGGGGGGAGCACAGATACGCAGTATTTT. Its protein is CAWSVKGGSTDTQYF. The entire variable domain, with the rest obtained from reference TRBV30 and TRBJ2-3, is as follows: SQTIHQWPATLVQPVGSPLSLECTVEGTSNPNLYWYRQAAGRGLQLLFYSVGIGQISSEVPQNLSASRPQDRQFILSSKKLLLSDSGFYLCAWSVKGGSTDTQYFGPGTRLTVL.

This chain uses TRBV6-2 or TRBV6-3 with TRBJ2-5, with D perhaps matching TRBD2 (7 bases). The CDR3 is made up of 17 amino acids. Trimming took 3 bases from V and 0 from J, leaving 17 bases between them. From germline, CDR1 is MNHEY and CDR2 SVGEGT. CDR3 nucleotides: TGTGCCAGCAGTTATGGCTCGGGGGGCATTTACCAAGAGACCCAGTACTTC. Protein sequence: CASSYGSGGIYQETQYF.